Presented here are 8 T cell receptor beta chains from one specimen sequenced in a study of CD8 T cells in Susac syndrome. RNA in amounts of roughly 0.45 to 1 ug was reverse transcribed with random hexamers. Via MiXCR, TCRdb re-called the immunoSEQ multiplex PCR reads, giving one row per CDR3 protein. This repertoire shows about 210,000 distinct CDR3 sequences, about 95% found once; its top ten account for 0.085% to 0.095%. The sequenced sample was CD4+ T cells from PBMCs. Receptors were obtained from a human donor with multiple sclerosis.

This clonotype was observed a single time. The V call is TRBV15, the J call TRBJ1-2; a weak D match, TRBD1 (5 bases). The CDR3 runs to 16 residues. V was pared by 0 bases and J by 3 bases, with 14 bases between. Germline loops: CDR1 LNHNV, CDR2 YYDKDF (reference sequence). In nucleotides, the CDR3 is TGTGCCACCAGCAGAGATCGGGGGGGAACCGACTATGGCTACACCTTC. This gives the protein CATSRDRGGTDYGYTF. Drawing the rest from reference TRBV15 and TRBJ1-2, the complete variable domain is DAMVIQNPRYQVTQFGKPVTLSCSQTLNHNVMYWYQQKSSQAPKLLFHYYDKDFNNEADTPDNFQSRRPNTSFCFLDIRSPGLGDTAMYLCATSRDRGGTDYGYTFGSGTRLTVV.

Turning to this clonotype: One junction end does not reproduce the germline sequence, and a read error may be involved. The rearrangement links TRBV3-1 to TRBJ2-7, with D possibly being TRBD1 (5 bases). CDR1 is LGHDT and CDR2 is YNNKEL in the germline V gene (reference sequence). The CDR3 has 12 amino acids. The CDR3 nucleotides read TGTGCCAGCAGCCACCGCAAAGGGGTCGTGAACTTC. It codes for CASSHRKGVVNF.

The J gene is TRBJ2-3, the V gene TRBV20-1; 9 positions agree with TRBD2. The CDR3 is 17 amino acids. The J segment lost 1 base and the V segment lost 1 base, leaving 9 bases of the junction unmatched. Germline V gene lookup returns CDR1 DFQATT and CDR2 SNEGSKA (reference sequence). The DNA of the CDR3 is TGCAGTGCTAGAGGTGGAGGGAGGACTAGCGGCACAGATACGCAGTATTTT. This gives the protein CSARGGGRTSGTDTQYF.

The CDR3 loop reads CASSSKAQSTQYF. CDR3 coding DNA: TGTGCCAGCAGTTCGAAGGCCCAGAGTACGCAGTATTTT. J is TRBJ2-3 and V is TRBV27, with D unresolved. Germline V gene data show CDR1 as MNHEY and CDR2 as SMNVEV (reference sequence). The CDR3 sequence is 13 residues long. With 4 bases removed from V and 8 bases from J, the gap between germline ends came to 13 bases.

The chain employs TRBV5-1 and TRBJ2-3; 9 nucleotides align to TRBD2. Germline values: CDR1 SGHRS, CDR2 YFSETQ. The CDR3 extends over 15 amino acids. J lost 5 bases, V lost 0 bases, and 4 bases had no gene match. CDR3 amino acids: CASSLGLAVVDTQYF. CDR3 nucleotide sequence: TGCGCCAGCAGCTTGGGACTAGCGGTGGTAGATACGCAGTATTTT.

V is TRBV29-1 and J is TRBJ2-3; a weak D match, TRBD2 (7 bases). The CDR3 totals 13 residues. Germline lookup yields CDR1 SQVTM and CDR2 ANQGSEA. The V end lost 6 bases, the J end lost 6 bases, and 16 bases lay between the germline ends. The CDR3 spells CSVEGGRDDTQYF. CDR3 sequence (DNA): TGCAGCGTCGAGGGGGGGAGAGACGATACGCAGTATTTT.

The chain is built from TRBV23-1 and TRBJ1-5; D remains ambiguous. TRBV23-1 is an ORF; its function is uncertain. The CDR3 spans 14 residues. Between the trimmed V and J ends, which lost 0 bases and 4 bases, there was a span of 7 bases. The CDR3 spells CASSQSRTNQPQHF. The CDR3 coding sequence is TGCGCCAGCAGTCAATCCCGTACGAATCAGCCCCAGCATTTT.

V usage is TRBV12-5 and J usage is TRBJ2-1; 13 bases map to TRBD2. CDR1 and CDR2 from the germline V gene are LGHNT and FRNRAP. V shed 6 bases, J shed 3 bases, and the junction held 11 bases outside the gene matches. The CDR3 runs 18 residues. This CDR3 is CASGFGTSGTTNYNEQFF. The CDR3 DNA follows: TGTGCTAGTGGATTCGGGACTAGCGGGACAACGAACTACAATGAGCAGTTCTTC.